The 22 T cell receptor beta chains below all came from one sample that was sequenced in a study of blood T cell repertoires in COVID-19. Method: immunoSEQ multiplex PCR; TCRdb's copy keeps in-frame clones and lacks some. The sample has 88,000 or so clones, around nine tenths seen once. Sample: peripheral blood. These receptors were obtained from a man aged 45-60 years with acute or convalescent COVID-19.

The rearrangement joins TRBV30 to TRBJ2-3; D uncertain. The CDR3 has 12 amino acids. Per germline, CDR1 GTSNPN and CDR2 SVGIG (reference sequence). Between the trimmed V and J ends, which lost 2 bases and 7 bases, there was a span of 10 bases. DNA for the CDR3: TGTGCCTGGAGTTCCTCTATAAATACGCAGTATTTT. It codes for CAWSSSINTQYF.

This chain joins TRBV27 and TRBJ2-3; 10 bases are shared with TRBD2. V shed 1 base and J 0 bases; nucleotides not matched to a gene: 19. CDR1 and CDR2 from the germline V gene are MNHEY and SMNVEV (reference sequence). The CDR3 is 22 amino acids. The CDR3 DNA reads TGTGCCAGCAGTTTATTATCCCGGACGGGAGATAGCGGGGGGCTAAGCACAGATACGCAGTATTTT. Translating it yields CASSLLSRTGDSGGLSTDTQYF.

The chain combines TRBV28 with TRBJ2-5, with 8 bases that match TRBD1. The junction had 7 bases not matched to a gene; V was cut back by 6 bases and J by 4 bases. The germline CDR1 and CDR2 sequences are MDHEN and SYDVKM. The CDR3 totals 14 residues. The CDR3 sequence: CASSPWDRRETQYF. CDR3 DNA: TGTGCCAGCAGCCCCTGGGACAGGCGAGAGACCCAGTACTTC.

This chain joins TRBV27 and TRBJ1-2; no clear D. This CDR3 has 13 residues. V was pared by 3 bases and J by 4 bases, with 9 bases between. Germline CDR1 MNHEY, CDR2 SMNVEV (reference sequence). DNA of the CDR3: TGTGCCAGCAGTTTGACACCTTCCTATGGCTACACCTTC. It yields the protein CASSLTPSYGYTF.

This chain links TRBV27 with TRBJ1-3; D may be TRBD1 (6 bases). V lost 3 bases and J 0 bases, leaving 15 bases between the germline ends. The germline V gene has CDR1 MNHEY and CDR2 SMNVEV (reference sequence). The CDR3 contains 17 residues. In DNA form, the CDR3 reads TGTGCCAGCAGTTTCGTCACAGGGACCCACTCTGGAAACACCATATATTTT. Translating gives CASSFVTGTHSGNTIYF.

This clone was seen only once. This chain connects TRBV3-1 (or the pseudogene TRBV3-2) to TRBJ1-2; 9 nucleotides line up with TRBD1. CDR1 is LGHDT and CDR2 is YNNKEL in the germline V gene (reference sequence). This CDR3 contains 16 residues. Losses at the gene ends were 5 bases for V and 6 bases for J; bases not matched to a gene: 13. In DNA form, the CDR3 reads TGTGCCAGCAGCTACGTCCCGGGACAGGGTTCAGATGGCTACACCTTC. It specifies CASSYVPGQGSDGYTF.

The DNA for the CDR3 is TGCGCCAGCAGCCAAGATCGTCAGGGTTTTGAGACCCAGTACTTC. It is translated as CASSQDRQGFETQYF. The J gene is TRBJ2-5, the V gene TRBV4-1, with D possibly TRBD1 on 5 matching bases. V was shortened by 0 bases and J by 5 bases, with 13 bases between the two germline ends. The CDR3 totals 15 residues. Germline V CDR1 and CDR2: MGHRA, YSYEKL.

As DNA, the CDR3 is TGTGCCAGCAGTGACTCTTACACGGGCTACAATGAGCAGTTCTTC. Encoded protein: CASSDSYTGYNEQFF. The chain employs TRBV6-4 and TRBJ2-1; D gene uncertain. CDR1 MRHNA and CDR2 SNTAGT come from the germline V gene. Trimming stripped 0 bases from V and 3 bases from J, with 9 bases between. This CDR3 comprises 15 residues.

In its sample, this clone was seen a few times. The rearrangement links TRBV28 to TRBJ2-1, with TRBD2 matching 7 bases. Germline values: CDR1 MDHEN, CDR2 SYDVKM. This CDR3 spans 20 amino acids. The V and J ends lost 6 bases and 0 bases, in that order; junction bases with no gene match: 20. The CDR3, as DNA: TGTGCCAGCAGGCAAATCAGCGCCCCAGCGGGACTAAGCTCCTACAATGAGCAGTTCTTC. Amino acids: CASRQISAPAGLSSYNEQFF.

The chain joins TRBV6-1 to TRBJ2-3, with TRBD2 identical over 11 bases. Trimming cost V 4 bases and J 2 bases; bases outside gene matches: 8. This CDR3 contains 17 residues. Germline CDR1 reads MNHNS; CDR2 reads SASEGT. The CDR3 region is CASSGVLAGATTDTQYF. In DNA, the CDR3 is TGTGCCAGCAGTGGGGTACTAGCGGGGGCCACCACAGATACGCAGTATTTT.

The chain's CDR3 is CASSLVDGGSPETQYF. CDR3 DNA: TGTGCCAGCAGCTTAGTTGACGGCGGCAGTCCCGAGACCCAGTACTTC. This sequence joins TRBV7-2 and TRBJ2-5; D not certain. V lost 1 base and J lost 5, with 17 bases in between. This CDR3 has 16 residues. Germline-derived CDR1 and CDR2 are SGHTA and FQGNSA.

The chain couples TRBV15 to TRBJ1-1, with TRBD1 identical over 8 bases. The CDR3 runs to 12 residues. The junction had 4 bases not matched to a gene; V was cut back by 4 bases and J by 9 bases. Per the germline V gene, CDR1 is LNHNV and CDR2 is YYDKDF (reference sequence). In nucleotides, the CDR3 is TGTGCCACCAGCAAAGGACAGGGTCAAGCTTTCTTT. Translating it yields CATSKGQGQAFF.

The gene calls are TRBV2 and TRBJ1-2, with D perhaps TRBD1 (6 bases). V lost 6 bases and J lost 8, with 13 bases in between. The CDR3 sequence is 12 residues long. CDR1 is SNHLY and CDR2 is FYNNEI in the germline V gene. CDR3 amino acids: CASRELQGGYTF. Here the CDR3 DNA reads TGTGCCAGCAGGGAACTGCAGGGGGGCTACACCTTC.

The chain joins TRBV18 to TRBJ1-2; no clear D gene. This CDR3 comprises 13 residues. V was pared by 4 bases and J by 4 bases, with 10 bases between. CDR1 is KGHSH, CDR2 LQKENI, per germline. The CDR3 bases are TGTGCCAGCTCACTGCAGGATACCTATGGCTACACCTTC. It specifies CASSLQDTYGYTF. The whole variable domain, filled in from reference TRBV18 and TRBJ1-2, reads NAGVMQNPRHLVRRRGQEARLRCSPMKGHSHVYWYRQLPEEGLKFMVYLQKENIIDESGMPKERFSAEFPKEGPSILRIQQVVRGDSAAYFCASSLQDTYGYTFGSGTRLTVV.

Written as DNA, the CDR3 is TGTGCCAGCTCACGTACAGGGGGCGGTGAAAAACTGTTTTTT. Residues: CASSRTGGGEKLFF. This sequence joins TRBV18 and TRBJ1-4; 9 bases agree with TRBD1. J lost 7 bases, V lost 4 bases, and 4 bases had no gene match. Germline CDR1 KGHSH, CDR2 LQKENI. The CDR3 contains 14 residues.

The chain links TRBV28 to TRBJ2-2; 9 bases map to TRBD1. The CDR3 is made up of 17 amino acids. J was trimmed by 7 bases and V by 3 bases; bases with no gene match: 12. Per the germline V gene, CDR1 is MDHEN and CDR2 is SYDVKM. CDR3 amino acids: CASSFALGTGRFGELFF. The CDR3 bases are TGTGCCAGCAGTTTTGCATTAGGGACAGGGCGATTCGGGGAGCTGTTTTTT. The whole variable domain, remainder taken from reference TRBV28 and TRBJ2-2, is DVKVTQSSRYLVKRTGEKVFLECVQDMDHENMFWYRQDPGLGLRLIYFSYDVKMKEKGDIPEGYSVSREKKERFSLILESASTNQTSMYLCASSFALGTGRFGELFFGEGSRLTVL.

V and J are TRBV6-5 and TRBJ2-3, with 13 bases lining up with TRBD2. CDR1 is MNHEY and CDR2 is SVGAGI in the germline V gene. The CDR3 spans 15 residues. Losses at the gene ends were 6 bases for V and 5 bases for J; bases not matched to a gene: 5. The CDR3 DNA is TGTGCCAGCAGGTCCACTAGCGGGAGGGTAGATACGCAGTATTTT. It is translated as CASRSTSGRVDTQYF.

This sequence joins TRBV2 and TRBJ2-3, with D maybe TRBD2 (7 bases). V lost 6 bases to trimming and J lost 3 bases, with 13 bases between them. The CDR3 sequence is 14 residues long. Germline V gives CDR1 SNHLY, CDR2 FYNNEI. The CDR3 sequence: CASRVAGATDTQYF. The CDR3 DNA follows: TGTGCCAGCAGGGTCGCGGGGGCAACAGATACGCAGTATTTT. Looking up the rest from reference TRBV2 and TRBJ2-3 gives the full variable domain: EPEVTQTPSHQVTQMGQEVILRCVPISNHLYFYWYRQILGQKVEFLVSFYNNEISEKSEIFDDQFSVERPDGSNFTLKIRSTKLEDSAMYFCASRVAGATDTQYFGPGTRLTVL.

V is TRBV5-1 and J is TRBJ2-5; TRBD1 might be the D (5 bases). With 0 bases removed from V and 7 bases from J, the gap between germline ends came to 10 bases. The CDR3 has 13 amino acids. Germline V gene sequence: CDR1 SGHRS, CDR2 YFSETQ. CDR3 sequence: CASSLGQIGTQYF. The CDR3 DNA follows: TGCGCCAGCAGCTTGGGACAGATAGGGACCCAGTACTTC. Filled out from reference TRBV5-1 and TRBJ2-5, the complete variable domain reads KAGVTQTPRYLIKTRGQQVTLSCSPISGHRSVSWYQQTPGQGLQFLFEYFSETQRNKGNFPGRFSGRQFSNSRSEMNVSTLELGDSALYLCASSLGQIGTQYFGPGTRLLVL.

J is TRBJ1-1 and V is TRBV7-9; the match to TRBD1 covers 8 bases. Germline-derived CDR1 and CDR2 are SEHNR and FQNEAQ (reference sequence). The CDR3 loop spans 13 amino acids. J lost 5 bases, V lost 5 bases, and 4 bases had no gene match. The CDR3 loop is CASSVQGGTEAFF. The CDR3 DNA is TGTGCCAGCAGCGTACAGGGGGGGACTGAAGCTTTCTTT.

This clone has just a few counts. The chain joins TRBV19 to TRBJ1-2; D not certain. Germline assignment: CDR1 LNHDA and CDR2 SQIVND (reference sequence). The CDR3 has 15 amino acids. The germline V and J ends were trimmed by 4 bases and 4 bases, with 16 bases remaining between them. The CDR3 loop is CASSRDTGNSYGYTF. CDR3 nucleotide sequence: TGTGCCAGTAGTAGAGACACCGGTAATAGCTATGGCTACACCTTC. The variable domain in full, completed from reference TRBV19 and TRBJ1-2, reads DGGITQSPKYLFRKEGQNVTLSCEQNLNHDAMYWYRQDPGQGLRLIYYSQIVNDFQKGDIAEGYSVSREKKESFPLTVTSAQKNPTAFYLCASSRDTGNSYGYTFGSGTRLTVV.

J is TRBJ2-1 and V is TRBV3-1 (or the pseudogene TRBV3-2); 7 nucleotides align to TRBD2. The junction had 10 bases not matched to a gene; V was cut back by 0 bases and J by 8 bases. The germline V gene has CDR1 LGHDT and CDR2 YNNKEL (reference sequence). The CDR3 consists of 16 residues. The CDR3 is CASSQDVASGGDEQFF. The CDR3 coding sequence is TGTGCCAGCAGCCAAGATGTGGCTAGCGGAGGGGATGAGCAGTTCTTC.